One sample yielded the 13 T cell receptor beta chains listed below, sequenced in a study of T cell responses to AZD1222 COVID-19 vaccine. Data came from immunoSEQ multiplex PCR; TCRdb stores just in-frame clones and leaves some out. This table has some 97,000 clones, around nine tenths appearing once. The source was peripheral blood, collected on day 0 of AZD1222 vaccination. These receptors all stem from an adult in good health.

Comment on this clone: The junction shows a germline mismatch at one end, possibly a read error. The chain combines TRBV7-2 with TRBJ2-5; 10 bases match TRBD2. Germline values: CDR1 SGHTA, CDR2 FQGNSA. The CDR3 is made up of 16 amino acids. CDR3 sequence (DNA): TGTGCCAGCAGATTAGCGGGAGGCCCCATTGGGGAGACCCAGTACTTC. It translates to CASRLAGGPIGETQYF. The full variable domain, its missing parts supplied by reference TRBV7-2 and TRBJ2-5, is GAGVSQSPSNKVTEKGKDVELRCDPISGHTALYWYRQSLGQGLEFLIYFQGNSAPDKSGLPSDRFSAERTGGSVSTLTIQRTQQEDSAVYLCASRLAGGPIGETQYFGPGTRLLVL.

This chain joins TRBV10-2 and TRBJ2-5; TRBD2 matches at 11 bases. Germline CDR1 and CDR2: WSHSY and SAAADI. This CDR3 is built from 16 residues. Losses at the gene ends were 6 bases for V and 1 base for J; bases not matched to a gene: 7. CDR3 sequence reads: CASRKGLAGGQETQYF. DNA for the CDR3: TGCGCCAGCAGGAAAGGTCTAGCGGGGGGCCAAGAGACCCAGTACTTC.

The chain uses TRBV7-8 and TRBJ2-7, with 7 bases aligning to TRBD1. V lost 4 bases to trimming and J lost 5 bases; unmatched junction nucleotides: 11. The CDR3 runs to 15 residues. CDR1 SGHVS and CDR2 FQNEAQ come from the germline V gene. The CDR3, as DNA: TGTGCCAGCAGCTCGGTACAGGGGAATTGGGACGAGCAGTACTTC. Amino acids: CASSSVQGNWDEQYF.

Worth noting for this clone: Other DNA variants within this sample encode the same CDR3. The rearrangement joins TRBV6-5 to TRBJ2-5; D is ambiguous. Trimming cost V 3 bases and J 5 bases, with 10 bases left between them. The CDR3 has 13 amino acids. In germline, CDR1 is MNHEY, CDR2 SVGAGI. The CDR3 DNA follows: TGTGCCAGCAGTTATTCTTTCCGCGAGACCCAGTACTTC. Translated: CASSYSFRETQYF.

The chain has TRBV6-5 and TRBJ1-1; D not certain. This CDR3 is 12 amino acids long. Trimming removed 9 bases from V and 1 base from J, with 9 bases in between. Germline lookup yields CDR1 MNHEY and CDR2 SVGAGI. In nucleotides, the CDR3 is TGTGCCAGTAGAGATGGGAACACTGAAGCTTTCTTT. This codes for CASRDGNTEAFF.

The rearrangement joins TRBV27 to TRBJ1-3; D is uncertain. CDR3 size: 15 residues. Looked up from germline, CDR1 is MNHEY and CDR2 is SMNVEV (reference sequence). Trimming cost V 0 bases and J 0 bases, with 6 bases left between them. The CDR3 here is CASSLSASSGNTIYF. The CDR3 DNA follows: TGTGCCAGCAGTTTATCAGCTAGCTCTGGAAACACCATATATTTT.

The chain is built from TRBV7-2 and TRBJ2-2; 12 bases are shared with TRBD2. Germline CDR1 and CDR2: SGHTA and FQGNSA. The length of the CDR3 is 16 residues. Unmatched junction bases numbered 7, after V lost 5 bases and J lost 6 bases. The CDR3 coding sequence is TGTGCCAGCAGCCCCCGGACTAGCGGGAAGGCCGGGGAGCTGTTTTTT. Amino acids: CASSPRTSGKAGELFF.

This clone was picked up one time. The rearrangement joins TRBV27 to TRBJ1-6; D not certain. Trimming pared 4 bases from V and 7 bases from J, leaving 11 bases between. This CDR3 has 14 amino acids. The germline V gene encodes CDR1 MNHEY and CDR2 SMNVEV (reference sequence). For the CDR3, the DNA is TGTGCCAGCAGTTATTGGATTTACAATTCACCCCTCCACTTT. Amino acid sequence: CASSYWIYNSPLHF.

This clone was counted once. V and J are TRBV19 and TRBJ1-1; the D gene is possibly TRBD1 (5 bases). The germline gives CDR1 LNHDA, CDR2 SQIVND (reference sequence). CDR3 length: 15 amino acids. The germline V and J ends were trimmed by 6 bases and 1 base, with 15 bases remaining between them. This chain's CDR3 is CASRKAGVENTEAFF. CDR3 DNA sequence: TGTGCCAGTAGAAAAGCGGGGGTCGAGAACACTGAAGCTTTCTTT.

The chain links TRBV3-1 (or the pseudogene TRBV3-2) to TRBJ2-5; 9 nucleotides line up with TRBD2. The CDR3 is made up of 19 amino acids. V shed 1 base and J 2 bases; nucleotides not matched to a gene: 14. The V gene's germline CDR1 is LGHDT and CDR2 YNNKEL (reference sequence). CDR3 DNA sequence: TGTGCCAGCAGCCAAGGTAGGGGACTAGCCATGGGACGGCAAGAGACCCAGTACTTC. Protein product: CASSQGRGLAMGRQETQYF.

This clone was recorded a few times. The V gene is TRBV27, the J gene TRBJ1-2, with a tentative D call TRBD1 (6 bases). Germline V lookup: CDR1 MNHEY, CDR2 SMNVEV (reference sequence). The CDR3 consists of 13 residues. The V end lost 5 bases, the J end lost 3 bases, and 10 bases lay between the germline ends. CDR3 nucleotide sequence: TGTGCCAGCAGTAGGGGGGAACACTATGGCTACACCTTC. Translated: CASSRGEHYGYTF.

The table lists this clone with a count of one. This sequence joins TRBV10-3 and TRBJ1-2; D not certain. Germline CDR1 and CDR2: ENHRY and SYGVKD. The CDR3 runs 13 residues. V lost 3 bases, J lost 4 bases, and 9 bases lay in between. CDR3 nucleotides: TGTGCCATCAGTGAATCTAGGATCTATGGCTACACCTTC. Translation: CAISESRIYGYTF.

The rearrangement uses TRBV19 and TRBJ1-4; D not certain. The germline V gene has CDR1 LNHDA and CDR2 SQIVND (reference sequence). The CDR3 covers 18 residues. Trimming pared 3 bases from V and 0 bases from J, leaving 17 bases between. The CDR3 DNA reads TGTGCCAGTAGTATCCATAGTCCGGCGGGCACAACTAATGAAAAACTGTTTTTT. It specifies CASSIHSPAGTTNEKLFF. Combining the CDR3 with reference TRBV19 and TRBJ1-4 gives the whole variable domain DGGITQSPKYLFRKEGQNVTLSCEQNLNHDAMYWYRQDPGQGLRLIYYSQIVNDFQKGDIAEGYSVSREKKESFPLTVTSAQKNPTAFYLCASSIHSPAGTTNEKLFFGSGTQLSVL.